This T cell receptor beta chain derives from a study of blood T cell repertoires in COVID-19. Across the whole study: The United States, Italy and Spain supplied acute and convalescent COVID-19 samples. Sample material is recorded as cDNA or gDNA derived from T cells, B-cell-depleted T cells, or PBMCs.

Original analysis: Estimation of nucleated cell counts was performed using reference gene primer amplification. TCRdb's copy holds only in-frame clones and misses some; the assay was immunoSEQ multiplex PCR. V, J and clone size reflect that table, while D and trimming were determined from the DNA. Seen here are under 350,000 clones, 83% observed once, and the top ten hold around 10%. Germline V gene lookup returns CDR1 MNHEY and CDR2 SMNVEV (reference sequence). V dropped 5 bases and J dropped 6 bases, with 20 bases sitting between them. This CDR3 comprises 15 residues. A few counts support this clone.

This chain links TRBV27 with TRBJ2-7; D perhaps matches TRBD1 (7 bases). This TCR was sampled from a woman aged 45 to 65 who had recovered from COVID-19. The sample consisted of peripheral blood. Here the CDR3 DNA reads TGTGCCAGCAGTCACCGACAGGGACTTGTAGGCGAGCAGTACTTC. Amino acids: CASSHRQGLVGEQYF.